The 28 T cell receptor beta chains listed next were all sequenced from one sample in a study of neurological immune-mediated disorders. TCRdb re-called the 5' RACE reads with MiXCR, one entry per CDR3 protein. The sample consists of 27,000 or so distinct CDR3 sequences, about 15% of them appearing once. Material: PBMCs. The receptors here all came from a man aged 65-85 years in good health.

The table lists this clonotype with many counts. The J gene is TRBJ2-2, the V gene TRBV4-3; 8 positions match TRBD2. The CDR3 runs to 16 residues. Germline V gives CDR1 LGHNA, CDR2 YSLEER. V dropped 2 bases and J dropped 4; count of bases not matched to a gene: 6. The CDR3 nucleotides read TGCGCCAGCAGCCAATTTAGCGGGGCGGTCACCGGGGAGCTGTTTTTT. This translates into CASSQFSGAVTGELFF.

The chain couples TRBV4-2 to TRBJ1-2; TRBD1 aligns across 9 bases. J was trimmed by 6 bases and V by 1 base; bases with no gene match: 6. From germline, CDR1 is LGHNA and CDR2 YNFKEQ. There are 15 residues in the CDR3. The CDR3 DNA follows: TGTGCCAGCAGCCAAGTAGGGACAGGGAAAAATGGCTACACCTTC. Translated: CASSQVGTGKNGYTF.

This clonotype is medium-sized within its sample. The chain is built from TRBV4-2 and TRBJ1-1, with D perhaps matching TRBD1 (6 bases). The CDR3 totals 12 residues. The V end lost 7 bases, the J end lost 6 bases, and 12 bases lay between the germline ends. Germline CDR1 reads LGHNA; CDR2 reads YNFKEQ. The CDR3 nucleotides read TGTGCCAGCAACGATAACAGGGCTGAAGCTTTCTTT. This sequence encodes CASNDNRAEAFF.

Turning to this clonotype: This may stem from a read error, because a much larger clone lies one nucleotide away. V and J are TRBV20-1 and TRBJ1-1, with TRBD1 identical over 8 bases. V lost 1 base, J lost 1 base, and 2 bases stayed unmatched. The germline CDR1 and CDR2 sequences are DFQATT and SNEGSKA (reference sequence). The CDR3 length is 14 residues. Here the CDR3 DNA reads TGCAGTGCTAGAGGGGACAGGAGGAACACTGAAGCTTTCTTT. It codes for CSARGDRRNTEAFF.

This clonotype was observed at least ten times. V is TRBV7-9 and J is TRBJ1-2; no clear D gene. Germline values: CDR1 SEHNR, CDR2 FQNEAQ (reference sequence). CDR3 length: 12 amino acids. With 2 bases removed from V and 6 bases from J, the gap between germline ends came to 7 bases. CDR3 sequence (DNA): TGTGCCAGCAGCTTATCATACGATGGCTACACCTTC. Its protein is CASSLSYDGYTF. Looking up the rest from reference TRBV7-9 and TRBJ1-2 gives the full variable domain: DTGVSQNPRHKITKRGQNVTFRCDPISEHNRLYWYRQTLGQGPEFLTYFQNEAQLEKSRLLSDRFSAERPKGSFSTLEIQRTEQGDSAMYLCASSLSYDGYTFGSGTRLTVV.

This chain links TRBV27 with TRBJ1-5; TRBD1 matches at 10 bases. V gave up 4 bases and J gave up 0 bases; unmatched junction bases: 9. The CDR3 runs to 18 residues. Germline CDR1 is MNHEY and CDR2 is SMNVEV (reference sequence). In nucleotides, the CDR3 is TGTGCCAGCAGTTCGTTCCTCGGGACAGGGGATAGCAATCAGCCCCAGCATTTT. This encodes CASSSFLGTGDSNQPQHF.

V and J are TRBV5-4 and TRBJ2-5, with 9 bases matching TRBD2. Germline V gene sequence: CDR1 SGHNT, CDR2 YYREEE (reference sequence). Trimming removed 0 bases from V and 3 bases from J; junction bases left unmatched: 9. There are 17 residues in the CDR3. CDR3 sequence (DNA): TGTGCCAGCAGCTTGGAAGGCGGGGGGGCCCCAGAAGAGACCCAGTACTTC. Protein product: CASSLEGGGAPEETQYF.

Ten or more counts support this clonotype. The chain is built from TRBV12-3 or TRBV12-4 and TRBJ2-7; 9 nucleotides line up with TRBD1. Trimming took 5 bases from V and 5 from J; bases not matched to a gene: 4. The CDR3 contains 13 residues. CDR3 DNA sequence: TGTGCCAGCAGTCGACAGGGGGACCACGAGCAGTACTTC. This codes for CASSRQGDHEQYF.

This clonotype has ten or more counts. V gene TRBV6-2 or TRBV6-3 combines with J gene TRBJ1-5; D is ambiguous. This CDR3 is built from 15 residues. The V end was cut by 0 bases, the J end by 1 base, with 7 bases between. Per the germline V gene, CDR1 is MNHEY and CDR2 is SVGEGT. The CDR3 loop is CASSYSSQSNQPQHF. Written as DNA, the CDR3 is TGTGCCAGCAGTTACTCGAGTCAGAGCAATCAGCCCCAGCATTTT.

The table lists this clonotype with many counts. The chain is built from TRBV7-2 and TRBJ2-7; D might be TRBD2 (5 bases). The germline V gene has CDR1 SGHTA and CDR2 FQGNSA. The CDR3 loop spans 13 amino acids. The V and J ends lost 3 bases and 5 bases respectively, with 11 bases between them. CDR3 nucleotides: TGTGCCAGCAGCTTCGGGGTCCTCGACGAGCAGTACTTC. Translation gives CASSFGVLDEQYF.

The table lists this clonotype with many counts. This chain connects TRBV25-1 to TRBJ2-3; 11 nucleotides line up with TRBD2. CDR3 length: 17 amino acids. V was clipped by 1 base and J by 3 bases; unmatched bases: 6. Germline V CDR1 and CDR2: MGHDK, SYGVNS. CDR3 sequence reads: CASSESPGLAGTDTQYF. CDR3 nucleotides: TGTGCCAGCAGTGAATCCCCAGGACTAGCGGGTACAGATACGCAGTATTTT.

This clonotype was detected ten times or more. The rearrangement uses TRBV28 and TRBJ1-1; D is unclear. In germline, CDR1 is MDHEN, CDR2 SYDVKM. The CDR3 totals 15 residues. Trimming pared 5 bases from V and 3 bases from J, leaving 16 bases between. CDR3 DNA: TGTGCCAGCAGTCCTGGAGGGAGAACGGACACTGAAGCTTTCTTT. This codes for CASSPGGRTDTEAFF.

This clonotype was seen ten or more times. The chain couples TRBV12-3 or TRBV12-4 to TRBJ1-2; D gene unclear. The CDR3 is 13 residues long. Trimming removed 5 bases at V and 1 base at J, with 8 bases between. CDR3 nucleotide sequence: TGTGCCAGCAGTGCGACGAATAACTATGGCTACACCTTC. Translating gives CASSATNNYGYTF.

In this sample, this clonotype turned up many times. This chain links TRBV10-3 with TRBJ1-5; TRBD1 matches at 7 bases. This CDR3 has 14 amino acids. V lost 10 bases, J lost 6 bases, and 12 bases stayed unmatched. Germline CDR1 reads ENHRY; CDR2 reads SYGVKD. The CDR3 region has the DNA TGTGCCACCGGGGTTACAGGGGAGGTTCAGCCCCAGCATTTT. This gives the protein CATGVTGEVQPQHF.

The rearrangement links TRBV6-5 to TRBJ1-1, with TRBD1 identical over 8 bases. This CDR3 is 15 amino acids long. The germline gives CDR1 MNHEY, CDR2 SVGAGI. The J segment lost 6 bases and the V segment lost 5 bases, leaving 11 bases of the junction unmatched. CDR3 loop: CASSHDRGLIPEAFF. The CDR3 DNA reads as TGTGCCAGCAGTCACGACAGGGGATTAATTCCTGAAGCTTTCTTT.

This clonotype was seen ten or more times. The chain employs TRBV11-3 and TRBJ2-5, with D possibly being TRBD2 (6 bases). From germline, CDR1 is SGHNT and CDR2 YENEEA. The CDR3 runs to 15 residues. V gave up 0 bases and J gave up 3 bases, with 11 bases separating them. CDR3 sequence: CASSLELADKETQYF. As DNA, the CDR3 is TGTGCCAGCAGCTTAGAACTAGCAGATAAAGAGACCCAGTACTTC.

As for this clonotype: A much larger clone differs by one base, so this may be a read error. The CDR3 nucleotides read TGTGCCAGCAGCTTAGGGACAGGGGATACAGATACGCAGTATTTT. Its translation: CASSLGTGDTDTQYF. The chain has TRBV11-3 and TRBJ2-3, with 9 bases lining up with TRBD1. The junction had 2 bases not matched to a gene; V was cut back by 1 base and J by 3 bases. The germline V gene has CDR1 SGHNT and CDR2 YENEEA. The CDR3 spans 15 residues.

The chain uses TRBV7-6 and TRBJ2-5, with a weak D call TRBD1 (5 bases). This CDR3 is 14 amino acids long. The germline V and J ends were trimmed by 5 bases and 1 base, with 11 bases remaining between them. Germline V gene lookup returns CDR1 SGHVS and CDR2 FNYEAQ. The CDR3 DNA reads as TGTGCCAGCAGCCCTGGACAAGTCCAAGAGACCCAGTACTTC. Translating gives CASSPGQVQETQYF.

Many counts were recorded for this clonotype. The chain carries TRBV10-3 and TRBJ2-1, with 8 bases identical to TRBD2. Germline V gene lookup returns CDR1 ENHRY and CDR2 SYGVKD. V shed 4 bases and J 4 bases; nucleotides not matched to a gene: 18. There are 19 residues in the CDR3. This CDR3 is CAISGSTAGGQNLYNEQFF. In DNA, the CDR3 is TGTGCCATCAGTGGCTCTACGGCGGGGGGCCAAAACCTTTACAATGAGCAGTTCTTC.

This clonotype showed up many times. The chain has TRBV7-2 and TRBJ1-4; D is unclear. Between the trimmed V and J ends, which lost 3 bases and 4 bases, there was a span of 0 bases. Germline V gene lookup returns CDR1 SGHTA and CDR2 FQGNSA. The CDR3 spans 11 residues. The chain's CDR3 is CASSFNEKLFF. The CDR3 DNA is TGTGCCAGCAGCTTTAATGAAAAACTGTTTTTT.

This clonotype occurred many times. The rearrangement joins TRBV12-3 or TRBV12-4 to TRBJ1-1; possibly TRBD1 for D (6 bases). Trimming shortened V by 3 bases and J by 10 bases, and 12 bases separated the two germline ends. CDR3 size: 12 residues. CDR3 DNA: TGTGCCAGCAGTTTTCAGAGGGGGGTAGCTTTCTTT. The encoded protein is CASSFQRGVAFF.

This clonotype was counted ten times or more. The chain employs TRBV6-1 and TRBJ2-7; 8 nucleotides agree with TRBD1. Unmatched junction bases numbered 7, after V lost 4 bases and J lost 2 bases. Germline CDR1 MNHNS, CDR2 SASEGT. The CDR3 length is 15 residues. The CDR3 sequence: CASSVTGTGAYEQYF. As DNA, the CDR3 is TGTGCCAGCAGTGTAACCGGGACAGGAGCCTACGAGCAGTACTTC.

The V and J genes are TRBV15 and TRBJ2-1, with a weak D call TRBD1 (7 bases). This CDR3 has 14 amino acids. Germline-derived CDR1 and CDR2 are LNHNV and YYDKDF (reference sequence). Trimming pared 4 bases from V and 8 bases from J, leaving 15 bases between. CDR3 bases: TGTGCCACCAGCATTGACAGGGCGGGGTATGAGCAGTTCTTC. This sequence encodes CATSIDRAGYEQFF. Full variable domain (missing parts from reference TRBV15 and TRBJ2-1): DAMVIQNPRYQVTQFGKPVTLSCSQTLNHNVMYWYQQKSSQAPKLLFHYYDKDFNNEADTPDNFQSRRPNTSFCFLDIRSPGLGDTAMYLCATSIDRAGYEQFFGPGTRLTVL.

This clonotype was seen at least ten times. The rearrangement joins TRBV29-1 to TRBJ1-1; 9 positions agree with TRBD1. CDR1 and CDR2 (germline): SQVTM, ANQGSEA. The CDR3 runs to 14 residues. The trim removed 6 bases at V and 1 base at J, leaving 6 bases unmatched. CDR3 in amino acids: CSVDRGGGNTEAFF. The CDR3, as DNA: TGCAGCGTCGACAGGGGGGGGGGGAACACTGAAGCTTTCTTT.

CDR3 protein: CASSLDGGAYEQYF. The CDR3 nucleotides are TGTGCCAGCAGCTTGGACGGGGGGGCCTACGAGCAGTACTTC. This chain joins TRBV5-4 and TRBJ2-7; 8 bases line up with TRBD2. The V segment lost 0 bases and the J segment 2 bases; nucleotides outside the gene matches: 1. Germline values: CDR1 SGHNT, CDR2 YYREEE (reference sequence). CDR3 length equals 14 residues.

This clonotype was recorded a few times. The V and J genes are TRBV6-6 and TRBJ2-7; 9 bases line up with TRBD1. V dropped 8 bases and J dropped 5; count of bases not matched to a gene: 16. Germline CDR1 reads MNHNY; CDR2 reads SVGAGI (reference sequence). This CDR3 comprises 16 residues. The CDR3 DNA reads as TGTGCCAGCTTCATGGATTGGACAGGGGCAAGAGACGAGCAGTACTTC. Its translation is CASFMDWTGARDEQYF.

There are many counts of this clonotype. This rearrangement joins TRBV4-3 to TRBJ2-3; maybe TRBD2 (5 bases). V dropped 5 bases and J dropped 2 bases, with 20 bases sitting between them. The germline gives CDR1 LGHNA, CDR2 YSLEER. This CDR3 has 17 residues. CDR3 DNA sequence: TGCGCCAGCAGCTACCAACTAGGCGAGAGCTTCACAGATACGCAGTATTTT. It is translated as CASSYQLGESFTDTQYF.

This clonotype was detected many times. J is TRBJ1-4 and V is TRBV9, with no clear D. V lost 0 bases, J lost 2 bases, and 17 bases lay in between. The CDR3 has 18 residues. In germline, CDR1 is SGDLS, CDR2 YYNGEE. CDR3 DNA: TGTGCCAGCAGCGTAGATGGCCACCCGAGCAGCACTAATGAAAAACTGTTTTTT. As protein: CASSVDGHPSSTNEKLFF.